Listed below are T cell receptor beta chains from one sample, sequenced in a study of vaccination and CD4 T cells after COVID-19. What these receptors recognize is not known. TCRdb ran MiXCR on the PCR reads and lists one entry per CDR3 protein. In the table there are roughly 17,000 distinct CDR3 sequences, roughly four fifths of which are singletons. The source was CD4+ T cells from blood, cultured in vitro, collected after SARS-CoV-2 vaccination. The receptors were sampled from a human donor who received a COVID-19 vaccine. The CDR3 runs from the conserved cysteine through the conserved F or W. The order of the fields is clone size, V gene, D gene, J gene, CDR3 DNA, CDR3 protein. A D gene is named only where the DNA matches it firmly. Rows give clone size only sometimes, using once, few, many, or a class for an expanded clone.

clone size: .; V gene: TRBV29-1; D gene: TRBD1; J gene: TRBJ2-7; CDR3 DNA: TGCAGCGCTAGACAGGGGGCAACCTACGAGCAGTACTTC; CDR3 protein: CSARQGATYEQYF
clone size: few; V gene: TRBV19; D gene: .; J gene: TRBJ1-2; CDR3 DNA: TGTGCCAGTAGAGAGACAGCCGGGGGGTACTATGGCTACACCTTC; CDR3 protein: CASRETAGGYYGYTF
clone size: few; V gene: TRBV10-1; D gene: TRBD1; J gene: TRBJ2-1; CDR3 DNA: TGCGCCAGCAGTAGAGTGACAGGGGCTGCTTACAATGAGCAGTTCTTC; CDR3 protein: CASSRVTGAAYNEQFF
clone size: few; V gene: TRBV5-1; D gene: TRBD1; J gene: TRBJ2-2; CDR3 DNA: TGCGCCAGCAGCTTGGAGGGACAGGAACGCGGGGAGCTGTTTTTT; CDR3 protein: CASSLEGQERGELFF
clone size: .; V gene: TRBV20-1; D gene: .; J gene: TRBJ1-3; CDR3 DNA: TGCAGTGCTTCAGGATTCTTCTCTGGAAACACCATATATTTT; CDR3 protein: CSASGFFSGNTIYF
clone size: .; V gene: TRBV20-1; D gene: TRBD1; J gene: TRBJ2-7; CDR3 DNA: TGCAGTGCTAGAAAATACAGGGGTAGCGAGCAGTACTTC; CDR3 protein: CSARKYRGSEQYF
clone size: .; V gene: TRBV30; D gene: TRBD1; J gene: TRBJ2-5; CDR3 DNA: TGTGCCTGGGGCCCAGGGGGCAGGGAGACCCAGTACTTC; CDR3 protein: CAWGPGGRETQYF
clone size: .; V gene: TRBV7-2; D gene: .; J gene: TRBJ2-7; CDR3 DNA: TGTGCCAGCAGCTTAGAGTCTGGTACCTACGAGCAGTACTTC; CDR3 protein: CASSLESGTYEQYF
clone size: once; V gene: TRBV19; D gene: TRBD1; J gene: TRBJ1-6; CDR3 DNA: TGTGCCAGTAGTTGGGGACAGAATAATTCACCCCTCCACTTT; CDR3 protein: CASSWGQNNSPLHF
clone size: .; V gene: TRBV27; D gene: TRBD1; J gene: TRBJ1-1; CDR3 DNA: TGTGCCAGCAGTCAATGGGACAGGGGGGAAACTGAAGCTTTCTTT; CDR3 protein: CASSQWDRGETEAFF
clone size: .; V gene: TRBV30; D gene: TRBD2; J gene: TRBJ2-1; CDR3 DNA: TGTGCCTGGAAAATAGCGGGGGGGCCGTACAATGAGCAGTTCTTC; CDR3 protein: CAWKIAGGPYNEQFF
clone size: .; V gene: TRBV6-1; D gene: TRBD2; J gene: TRBJ2-1; CDR3 DNA: TGTGCCAGCAGTCCAGCCTCGCGGGGGGCAAACAATGAGCAGTTCTTC; CDR3 protein: CASSPASRGANNEQFF
clone size: .; V gene: TRBV20-1; D gene: .; J gene: TRBJ1-5; CDR3 DNA: TGCAGTGCTAGTTCAGGGATGAGCAATCAGCCCCAGCATTTT; CDR3 protein: CSASSGMSNQPQHF
clone size: .; V gene: TRBV20-1; D gene: TRBD2; J gene: TRBJ2-1; CDR3 DNA: TGCAGTGCTCCTAGCGGGTTACCCGATGAGCAGTTCTTC; CDR3 protein: CSAPSGLPDEQFF
clone size: once; V gene: TRBV20-1; D gene: .; J gene: TRBJ1-6; CDR3 DNA: TGCAGTGCTAGAGCAGACTATAATTCACCCCTCCACTTT; CDR3 protein: CSARADYNSPLHF
clone size: once; V gene: TRBV10-3; D gene: TRBD1; J gene: TRBJ2-3; CDR3 DNA: TGTGCCATCACCCGGACAGGGGTCCGTAGCACAGATACGCAGTATTTT; CDR3 protein: CAITRTGVRSTDTQYF
clone size: .; V gene: TRBV4-1; D gene: TRBD1; J gene: TRBJ1-2; CDR3 DNA: TGCGCCAGCAGCCAAGCCCCAGGGGCAGGGGGCTATGGCTACACCTTC; CDR3 protein: CASSQAPGAGGYGYTF
clone size: .; V gene: TRBV6-5; D gene: .; J gene: TRBJ2-2; CDR3 DNA: TGTGCCAGCAGTTACCGCGGACTCCGGGGCACCGGGGAGCTGTTTTTT; CDR3 protein: CASSYRGLRGTGELFF
clone size: .; V gene: TRBV27; D gene: TRBD1; J gene: TRBJ1-2; CDR3 DNA: TGTGCCAGCAGTAGATACCTCGGACAGGGTACGCAACTCTATGGCTACACCTTC; CDR3 protein: CASSRYLGQGTQLYGYTF